This T cell receptor (beta chain) was documented in a study of T cells in Graves' hyperthyroidism and ophthalmopathy. This clonotype was counted at least ten times. What was amplified from RNA transcripts were TCR beta CDR3 regions. TCR CDR3 underwent first-round RT-PCR with the HTBI primer set. TCRdb processed the multiplex PCR reads anew with MiXCR; each CDR3 protein has one entry. The sample yields about 360,000 distinct CDR3 sequences, about 18% seen once. Germline V lookup: CDR1 MDHEN, CDR2 SYDVKM. Deletions cut 4 bases from V and 4 bases from J, with 16 bases between. The CDR3 runs 15 residues. This receptor was obtained from a young woman with Graves' hyperthyroidism. The chain links TRBV28 to TRBJ1-2; possibly TRBD1 for D (5 bases). The sample taken for sequencing was blood. CDR3 loop: CASSWQGEVVYGYTF. As DNA, the CDR3 is TGTGCCAGCAGTTGGCAGGGAGAGGTCGTCTATGGCTACACCTTC.